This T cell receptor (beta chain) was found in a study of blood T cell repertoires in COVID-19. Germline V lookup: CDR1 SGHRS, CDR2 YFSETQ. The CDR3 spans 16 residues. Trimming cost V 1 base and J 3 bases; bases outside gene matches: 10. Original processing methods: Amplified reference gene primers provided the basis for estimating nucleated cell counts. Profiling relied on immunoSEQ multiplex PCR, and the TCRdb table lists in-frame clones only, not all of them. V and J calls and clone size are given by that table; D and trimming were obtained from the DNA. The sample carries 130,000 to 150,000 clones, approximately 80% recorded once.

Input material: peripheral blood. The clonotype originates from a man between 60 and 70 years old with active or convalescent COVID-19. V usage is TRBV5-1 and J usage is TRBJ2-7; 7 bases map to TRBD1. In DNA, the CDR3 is TGCGCCAGCAGCTTGTGGGACAGCATGAGGAGCTACGAGCAGTACTTC. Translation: CASSLWDSMRSYEQYF.